A selection of T cell receptor beta chains follows, all from one sample in a study of T-cell memory formation after mild COVID-19. TCRdb reprocessed the 5' RACE reads via MiXCR and lists one record per CDR3 protein. The sample carries 85,000 to 120,000 distinct CDR3 sequences, 15% to 20% recorded once. Sequencing was performed on PBMCs or a T cell subset sorted from them (not recorded which). These receptors were obtained from an adult woman who had mild COVID-19 (a few samples of this study predate the infection). Cell type and time point are not known. CDR3s include the opening cysteine and the closing phenylalanine or tryptophan. A D gene is named only where the DNA matches it firmly. Size is omitted from some rows. Given values are once, few, many or a class for expanded clones.

D gene	clone size	V gene	J gene	CDR3 protein
NA	few	TRBV24-1	TRBJ2-1	CATSDQLSGLGQFF
TRBD2	NA	TRBV7-3	TRBJ2-3	CASSLTVAGGVDTQYF
NA	NA	TRBV19	TRBJ1-5	CASSIEGGVQPQHF
NA	few	TRBV7-6	TRBJ2-5	CASSLEVTQYF
NA	few	TRBV7-9	TRBJ2-7	CASSLAGKTHEQYF
TRBD2	NA	TRBV2	TRBJ2-1	CASSRTSGTVNEQFF
TRBD2	NA	TRBV5-8	TRBJ2-1	CASDTGTSFMNEQFF
NA	NA	TRBV18	TRBJ2-6	CASSPPDPGANVLTF
TRBD1	few	TRBV7-9	TRBJ1-1	CASSLGLRDRGDTEAFF
NA	NA	TRBV29-1	TRBJ2-1	CSVESNEQFF
NA	NA	TRBV4-1	TRBJ2-1	CASSQEGVGQQFF
NA	NA	TRBV7-9	TRBJ2-3	CASSGSDSTDTQYF
NA	few	TRBV4-2	TRBJ1-1	CASGEGNPEAFF
TRBD1	NA	TRBV6-5	TRBJ1-2	CASTGDRKGYGYTF
NA	NA	TRBV6-6	TRBJ2-1	CASSWRPGRSEQFF
TRBD1	once	TRBV24-1	TRBJ1-5	CATSDSGTGGYSNQPQHF
NA	few	TRBV15	TRBJ2-2	CATSRGAGENTGELFFF
TRBD2	few	TRBV9	TRBJ2-7	CASSASPGLAVTYEQYF
NA	many	TRBV5-1	TRBJ2-5	CASSPRQQFTQETQYF
TRBD2	NA	TRBV11-2	TRBJ2-3	CASSSLAGGRGDTQYF
NA	few	TRBV4-1	TRBJ1-1	CASSLRDTRNTEAFF
NA	medium-sized	TRBV11-1	TRBJ1-1	CASSLGRQRGTEAFF
TRBD2	many	TRBV7-9	TRBJ2-1	CASSPPGLAGYNEQFF
TRBD1	few	TRBV27	TRBJ1-6	CARRDRDSSPLHF
NA	NA	TRBV11-2	TRBJ1-3	CASSLEIGGAGNTIYF
TRBD2	few	TRBV9	TRBJ2-5	CASSAPKRGGLRSFETQYF
NA	NA	TRBV5-1	TRBJ2-7	CASRPESWYEQYF
NA	few	TRBV4-2	TRBJ2-2	CASSQDMAIGMATGELFF
NA	NA	TRBV13	TRBJ2-7	CASSDVSSGGEQYF
TRBD2	NA	TRBV7-8	TRBJ2-1	CASSLGGSGGRNEQFF
TRBD1	NA	TRBV7-2	TRBJ2-1	CASSWGTGGYNEQFF
NA	few	TRBV10-3	TRBJ2-7	CAISDPLLPLEQYF
TRBD2	NA	TRBV7-9	TRBJ2-3	CASSSTSGSHGTDTQYF
TRBD2	few	TRBV7-7	TRBJ2-7	CASSESGGGVQYF
NA	few	TRBV5-5	TRBJ2-3	CASSPPPKLTDTQYF
NA	many	TRBV5-4	TRBJ2-1	CASLKQETYNEQFF
TRBD2	many	TRBV5-5	TRBJ2-1	CASSLGTSGGSYNEQFF
TRBD1	few	TRBV12-5	TRBJ1-1	CASGLGVTTGSKAFF
NA	few	TRBV7-9	TRBJ2-5	CASSPQDSETQYF
NA	few	TRBV12-3/TRBV12-4	TRBJ1-1	CASSLGDWTEAFF
NA	NA	TRBV6-4	TRBJ2-1	CASSDSWHEQFF
NA	few	TRBV7-6	TRBJ2-5	CASSSTTVIQETQYF
NA	NA	TRBV7-9	TRBJ2-1	CASSPIGLHSNEQFF
NA	few	TRBV11-2	TRBJ1-1	CASSLLGGLGNTEAFF
NA	many	TRBV3-1	TRBJ2-3	CASSPRWTEFTDTQYF
NA	few	TRBV4-3	TRBJ1-2	CASSQGSGYPNTF
NA	few	TRBV5-1	TRBJ2-1	CASGDSSSYNEQFF